The 18 T cell receptor beta chains given below trace back to one sample, sequenced in a study of CD8 T cells in Susac syndrome. Roughly 0.5 to 1 ug RNA was reverse transcribed with random hexamers. From the immunoSEQ multiplex PCR reads, TCRdb called clonotypes with MiXCR, one entry per CDR3 protein. The table includes some 140,000 distinct CDR3 sequences, 91% detected once. The sequenced sample consisted of CD8+ T cells from PBMCs. The origin of the receptors is a human donor with multiple sclerosis.

The chain combines TRBV6-5 with TRBJ1-2; D gene ambiguous. The CDR3 is 13 residues long. Trimming cost V 5 bases and J 0 bases, with 7 bases left between them. CDR1 and CDR2 from the germline V gene are MNHEY and SVGAGI. The CDR3 protein is CASSTTANYGYTF. For the CDR3, the DNA is TGTGCCAGCAGTACCACTGCTAACTATGGCTACACCTTC.

The chain is built from TRBV5-1 and TRBJ2-3, with D perhaps TRBD1 (6 bases). The CDR3 is made up of 15 amino acids. CDR1 SGHRS and CDR2 YFSETQ come from the germline V gene. Trimming shortened V by 3 bases and J by 3 bases, and 14 bases separated the two germline ends. The CDR3 reads CASSSWDNPTDTQYF. CDR3 in DNA: TGCGCCAGCAGCTCCTGGGACAACCCGACAGATACGCAGTATTTT.

The chain couples TRBV4-1 to TRBJ2-5, with D unresolved. The CDR3 extends over 16 amino acids. The V end lost 2 bases, the J end lost 1 base, and 14 bases lay between the germline ends. Looked up from germline, CDR1 is MGHRA and CDR2 is YSYEKL. The CDR3 sequence is CASSQRYSRSQETQYF. The CDR3 DNA follows: TGCGCCAGCAGCCAACGATATTCGAGATCCCAAGAGACCCAGTACTTC.

V is TRBV18 and J is TRBJ2-7, with D possibly matching TRBD2 (6 bases). Germline CDR1 and CDR2: KGHSH and LQKENI. Trimming took 0 bases from V and 6 from J, leaving 12 bases between them. CDR3 length: 14 residues. This CDR3 reads CASSPPAGRFEQYF. The CDR3 DNA sequence: TGTGCCAGCTCACCACCGGCGGGACGATTCGAGCAGTACTTC.

The chain uses TRBV11-2 and TRBJ1-2, with 8 bases that match TRBD1. The CDR3 runs 16 residues. Germline V gene lookup returns CDR1 SGHAT and CDR2 FQNNGV. Trimming at V came to 0 bases and at J to 1 base, leaving 4 bases not matched to a gene. CDR3 region: CASSLEAGGFNYGYTF. CDR3 nucleotide sequence: TGTGCCAGCAGCTTAGAGGCAGGGGGCTTTAACTATGGCTACACCTTC. Looking up the rest from reference TRBV11-2 and TRBJ1-2 gives the full variable domain: EAGVAQSPRYKIIEKRQSVAFWCNPISGHATLYWYQQILGQGPKLLIQFQNNGVVDDSQLPKDRFSAERLKGVDSTLKIQPAKLEDSAVYLCASSLEAGGFNYGYTFGSGTRLTVV.

The rearrangement uses TRBV4-3 and TRBJ2-1; D may match TRBD1 or TRBD2 (5 bases each). V was pared by 4 bases and J by 6 bases, with 19 bases between. The CDR3 covers 16 residues. The germline V gene encodes CDR1 LGHNA and CDR2 YSLEER. The CDR3 bases are TGCGCCAGCAGCCGCCGGGACGGCGCCTGGGGCAATGAGCAGTTCTTC. Translating it yields CASSRRDGAWGNEQFF.

V and J are TRBV28 and TRBJ2-7; a possible D gene is TRBD1 (5 bases). This CDR3 comprises 15 residues. Germline values: CDR1 MDHEN, CDR2 SYDVKM. V dropped 5 bases and J dropped 4 bases, with 18 bases sitting between them. CDR3 protein: CASSQVGQLEYEQYF. CDR3 DNA: TGTGCCAGCAGTCAGGTGGGGCAGCTAGAATACGAGCAGTACTTC. Full variable domain (rest looked up from reference TRBV28 and TRBJ2-7): DVKVTQSSRYLVKRTGEKVFLECVQDMDHENMFWYRQDPGLGLRLIYFSYDVKMKEKGDIPEGYSVSREKKERFSLILESASTNQTSMYLCASSQVGQLEYEQYFGPGTRLTVT.

The rearrangement joins TRBV27 to TRBJ2-5; a possible D gene is TRBD2 (5 bases). Looked up from germline, CDR1 is MNHEY and CDR2 is SMNVEV (reference sequence). This CDR3 is 14 amino acids long. V was cut by 4 bases and J by 5 bases, with 14 bases left in between. Written as DNA, the CDR3 is TGTGCCAGCAGTTCCCTCGGGGAAGGGGAGACCCAGTACTTC. Amino acid sequence: CASSSLGEGETQYF.

This sequence joins TRBV7-2 and TRBJ2-7; D not certain. V lost 4 bases and J 6 bases, leaving 16 bases between the germline ends. CDR1 SGHTA and CDR2 FQGNSA come from the germline V gene. This CDR3 comprises 14 residues. CDR3 region: CASSSPLIPSEQYF. The CDR3 bases are TGTGCCAGCAGCTCCCCTCTGATTCCGTCCGAGCAGTACTTC. The complete variable domain, with remaining parts taken from reference TRBV7-2 and TRBJ2-7, reads GAGVSQSPSNKVTEKGKDVELRCDPISGHTALYWYRQSLGQGLEFLIYFQGNSAPDKSGLPSDRFSAERTGGSVSTLTIQRTQQEDSAVYLCASSSPLIPSEQYFGPGTRLTVT.

The rearrangement links TRBV4-1 to TRBJ2-7; 7 bases agree with TRBD1. Germline V lookup: CDR1 MGHRA, CDR2 YSYEKL. The CDR3 sequence is 14 residues long. J was trimmed by 7 bases and V by 6 bases; bases with no gene match: 12. The CDR3 nucleotides are TGCGCCAGCAGACTAACAGGGGATAGGGGTGAGCAGTACTTC. This gives the protein CASRLTGDRGEQYF.

This chain connects TRBV20-1 to TRBJ2-1; 10 bases are a match to TRBD2. This CDR3 is 16 amino acids long. V lost 3 bases and J lost 3; bases outside the gene matches: 8. From germline, CDR1 is DFQATT and CDR2 SNEGSKA (reference sequence). CDR3 residues: CSASPFLAGDYNEQFF. As DNA, the CDR3 is TGCAGTGCTAGTCCGTTCCTAGCGGGAGACTACAATGAGCAGTTCTTC.

This sequence joins TRBV15 and TRBJ2-7, with D possibly TRBD2 on 6 matching bases. Germline CDR1 and CDR2: LNHNV and YYDKDF (reference sequence). V shed 1 base and J shed 3 bases, with 16 bases lying between them. This CDR3 contains 16 residues. The CDR3, as DNA: TGTGCCACCAGCAGAGTCGGGGGTGACCGGAACTACGAGCAGTACTTC. This codes for CATSRVGGDRNYEQYF.

The chain has TRBV4-2 and TRBJ2-1, with TRBD2 matching 8 bases. Germline V CDR1 and CDR2: LGHNA, YNFKEQ. V lost 2 bases to trimming and J lost 0 bases; unmatched junction nucleotides: 9. The CDR3 is 18 residues long. The CDR3 DNA reads as TGTGCCAGCAGCCAAAGTACAGCGGGAGCGATCTCCTACAATGAGCAGTTCTTC. It encodes CASSQSTAGAISYNEQFF.

The rearrangement joins TRBV20-1 to TRBJ2-1; no reliable D call. There are 14 residues in the CDR3. Germline CDR1 is DFQATT and CDR2 is SNEGSKA (reference sequence). V lost 3 bases and J 5 bases, leaving 14 bases between the germline ends. The CDR3 sequence is CSASRLGTNNEQFF. The CDR3 coding sequence is TGCAGTGCTAGTCGTCTAGGCACTAACAATGAGCAGTTCTTC.

The CDR3: CSTPSTGGIVEAFF. CDR3 nucleotide sequence: TGCAGCACTCCTTCCACAGGGGGAATCGTTGAAGCTTTCTTT. The chain recombines TRBV29-1 with TRBJ1-1, with 8 nucleotides matching TRBD1. This CDR3 is 14 amino acids long. Germline CDR1 and CDR2: SQVTM and ANQGSEA. J lost 7 bases, V lost 8 bases, and 15 bases had no gene match.

The V gene is TRBV6-5, the J gene TRBJ2-2, with TRBD2 matching over 8 bases. Trimming removed 10 bases from V and 13 bases from J; junction bases left unmatched: 8. Germline CDR1 MNHEY, CDR2 SVGAGI. The CDR3 is 11 residues long. The CDR3 nucleotides are TGTGCCACCGCGGCGGGGGGAACGCTGTTTTTT. This encodes CATAAGGTLFF.

This chain joins TRBV4-2 and TRBJ1-2; D remains unclear. Deletions cut 6 bases from V and 5 bases from J, with 10 bases between. Per germline, CDR1 LGHNA and CDR2 YNFKEQ. There are 12 residues in the CDR3. CDR3 amino acids: CASSVAWYGYTF. CDR3 DNA: TGTGCCAGCAGTGTTGCGTGGTATGGCTACACCTTC.

The chain couples TRBV6-5 to TRBJ2-7, with TRBD1 matching 7 bases. The CDR3 contains 16 residues. Looked up from germline, CDR1 is MNHEY and CDR2 is SVGAGI. V dropped 0 bases and J dropped 3; count of bases not matched to a gene: 8. This CDR3 reads CASSYSKGDSFYEQYF. The CDR3 DNA sequence: TGTGCCAGCAGTTACTCCAAGGGGGACAGCTTCTACGAGCAGTACTTC.